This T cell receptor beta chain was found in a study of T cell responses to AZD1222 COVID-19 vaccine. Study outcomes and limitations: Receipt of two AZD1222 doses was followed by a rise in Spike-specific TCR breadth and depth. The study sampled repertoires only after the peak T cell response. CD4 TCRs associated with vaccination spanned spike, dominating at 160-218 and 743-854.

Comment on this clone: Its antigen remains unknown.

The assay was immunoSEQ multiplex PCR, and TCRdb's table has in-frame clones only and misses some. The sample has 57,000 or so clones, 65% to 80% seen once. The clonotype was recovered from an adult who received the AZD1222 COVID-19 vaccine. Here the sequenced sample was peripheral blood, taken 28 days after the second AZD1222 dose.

The CDR3 nucleotides are TGTGCCAGCAGATCTACAGGGGGCGGTGAAAAACTGTTTTTT. It is translated as CASRSTGGGEKLFF. V usage is TRBV28 and J usage is TRBJ1-4; 9 positions match TRBD1. CDR1 and CDR2 from the germline V gene are MDHEN and SYDVKM. CDR3 length equals 14 residues. V was clipped by 6 bases and J by 7 bases; unmatched bases: 6.